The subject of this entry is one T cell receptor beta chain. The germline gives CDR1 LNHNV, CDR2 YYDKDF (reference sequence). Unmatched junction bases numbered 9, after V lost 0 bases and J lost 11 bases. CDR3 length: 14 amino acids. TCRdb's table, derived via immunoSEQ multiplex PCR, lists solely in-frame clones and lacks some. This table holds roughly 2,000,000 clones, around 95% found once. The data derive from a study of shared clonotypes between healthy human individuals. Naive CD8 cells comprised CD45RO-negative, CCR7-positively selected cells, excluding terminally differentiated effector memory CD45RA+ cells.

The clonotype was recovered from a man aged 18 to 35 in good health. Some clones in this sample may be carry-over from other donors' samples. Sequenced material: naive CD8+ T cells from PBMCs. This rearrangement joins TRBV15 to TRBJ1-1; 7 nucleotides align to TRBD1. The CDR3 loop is CATSRDWGPRGAFF. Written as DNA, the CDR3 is TGTGCCACCAGCAGAGATTGGGGGCCCAGGGGGGCTTTCTTT. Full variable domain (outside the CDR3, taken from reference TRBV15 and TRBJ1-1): DAMVIQNPRYQVTQFGKPVTLSCSQTLNHNVMYWYQQKSSQAPKLLFHYYDKDFNNEADTPDNFQSRRPNTSFCFLDIRSPGLGDTAMYLCATSRDWGPRGAFFGQGTRLTVV.